This T cell receptor (beta chain) appears in the sequencing data of a study of shared clonotypes between healthy human individuals. Germline V gene sequence: CDR1 SGHTA, CDR2 FQGTGA. V lost 1 base to trimming and J lost 7 bases; unmatched junction nucleotides: 6. The CDR3 is made up of 15 amino acids. The donors were all Caucasian adults (living in Nashville, Tennessee). It was some 84 million PBMCs that unsorted samples used for genomic DNA. This table comes from immunoSEQ multiplex PCR, and its TCRdb copy is limited to in-frame clones, with some not included. The table lists about 500,000 clones, roughly three quarters of them singletons, with around 11% in the top ten.

The receptor comes from a woman aged 40 to 50 in good health. Some clones in this sample may be carry-over from other donors' samples. The chain recombines TRBV7-3 with TRBJ2-1; 8 bases fit TRBD2. Material: PBMCs. The CDR3 loop reads CASSLNSGSRNEQFF. The DNA for the CDR3 is TGTGCCAGCAGCTTAAACAGCGGGAGTCGGAATGAGCAGTTCTTC.